This TCR beta chain was identified in a study of blood T cells in healthy people across ages. Study-level points and caveats: Among T cells, TCR beta diversity per million cells dropped roughly linearly as age rose. Aged donors had fewer naive CD4+ cells and lower diversity than long-lived donors.

Combining a sample-barcoded 5' primer with a J-beta primer mix, a second PCR ran for 7 to 11 cycles. TCRdb re-called the 5' RACE reads with MiXCR, one entry per CDR3 protein. Counted here are roughly 1.9 million distinct CDR3 sequences, more than 35% occurring once; the ten biggest clones make up roughly 23%. As to this clonotype: Its antigen is undetermined.

The germline V and J ends were trimmed by 4 bases and 7 bases, with 13 bases remaining between them. This CDR3 contains 13 residues. Germline loops: CDR1 SGHVS, CDR2 FNYEAQ. Specimen: blood. This receptor was identified in a human donor in good health. This chain connects TRBV7-6 to TRBJ1-1, with D perhaps matching TRBD1 (6 bases). Here the CDR3 reads CASSYAGAGEAFF. CDR3 DNA: TGTGCCAGCAGCTATGCAGGGGCTGGTGAAGCTTTCTTT.